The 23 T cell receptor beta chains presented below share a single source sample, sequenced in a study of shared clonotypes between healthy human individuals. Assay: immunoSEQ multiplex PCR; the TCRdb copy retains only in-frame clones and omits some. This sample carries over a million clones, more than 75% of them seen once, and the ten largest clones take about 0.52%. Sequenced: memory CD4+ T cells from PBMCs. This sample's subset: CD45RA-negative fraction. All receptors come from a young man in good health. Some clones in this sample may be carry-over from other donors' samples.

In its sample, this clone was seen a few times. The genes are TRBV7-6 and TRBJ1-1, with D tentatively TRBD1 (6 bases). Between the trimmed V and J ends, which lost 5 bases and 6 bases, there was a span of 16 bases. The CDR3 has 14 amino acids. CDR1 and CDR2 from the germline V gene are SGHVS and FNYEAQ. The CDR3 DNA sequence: TGTGCCAGCAGCGTCCAAACAGGGTTGGCTGAAGCTTTCTTT. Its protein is CASSVQTGLAEAFF.

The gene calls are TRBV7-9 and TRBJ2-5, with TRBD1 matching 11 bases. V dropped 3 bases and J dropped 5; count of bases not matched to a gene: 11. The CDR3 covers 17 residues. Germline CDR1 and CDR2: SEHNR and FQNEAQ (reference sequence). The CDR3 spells CASSLVLGQGAWETQYF. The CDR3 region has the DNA TGTGCCAGCAGCTTGGTGTTAGGACAGGGGGCTTGGGAGACCCAGTACTTC.

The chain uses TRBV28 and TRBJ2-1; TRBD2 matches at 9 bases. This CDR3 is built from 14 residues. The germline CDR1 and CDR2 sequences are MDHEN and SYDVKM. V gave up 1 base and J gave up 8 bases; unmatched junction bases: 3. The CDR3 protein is CASSLLREGDEQFF. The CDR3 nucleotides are TGTGCCAGCAGTTTATTGCGGGAGGGTGATGAGCAGTTCTTC.

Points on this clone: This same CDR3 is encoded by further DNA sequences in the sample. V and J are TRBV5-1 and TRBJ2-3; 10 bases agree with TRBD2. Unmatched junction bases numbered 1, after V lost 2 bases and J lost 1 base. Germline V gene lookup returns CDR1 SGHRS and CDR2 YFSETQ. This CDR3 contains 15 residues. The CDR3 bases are TGCGCCAGCAGCTTCGGGACTAGCGGCACAGATACGCAGTATTTT. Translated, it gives CASSFGTSGTDTQYF.

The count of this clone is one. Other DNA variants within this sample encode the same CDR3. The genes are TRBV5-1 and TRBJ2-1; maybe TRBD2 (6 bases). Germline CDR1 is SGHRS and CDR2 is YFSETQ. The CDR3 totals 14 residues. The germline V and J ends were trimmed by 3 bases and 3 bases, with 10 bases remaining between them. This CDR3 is CASSSGGVYNEQFF. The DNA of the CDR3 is TGCGCCAGCAGCTCAGGCGGGGTCTACAATGAGCAGTTCTTC. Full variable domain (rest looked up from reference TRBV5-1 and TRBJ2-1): KAGVTQTPRYLIKTRGQQVTLSCSPISGHRSVSWYQQTPGQGLQFLFEYFSETQRNKGNFPGRFSGRQFSNSRSEMNVSTLELGDSALYLCASSSGGVYNEQFFGPGTRLTVL.

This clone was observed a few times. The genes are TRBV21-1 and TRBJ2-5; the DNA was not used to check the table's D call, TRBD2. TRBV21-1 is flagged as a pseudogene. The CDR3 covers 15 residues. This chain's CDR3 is CASSTRLARTETQYF. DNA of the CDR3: TGTGCCAGCAGCACAAGACTAGCCAGAACGGAGACCCAGTACTTC.

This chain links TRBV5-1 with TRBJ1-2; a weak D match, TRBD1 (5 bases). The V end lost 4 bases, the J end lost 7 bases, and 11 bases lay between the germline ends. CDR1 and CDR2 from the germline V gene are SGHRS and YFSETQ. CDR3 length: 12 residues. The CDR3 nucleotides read TGCGCCAGCAGCCCAGGGTCAGCTGGCTACACCTTC. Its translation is CASSPGSAGYTF.

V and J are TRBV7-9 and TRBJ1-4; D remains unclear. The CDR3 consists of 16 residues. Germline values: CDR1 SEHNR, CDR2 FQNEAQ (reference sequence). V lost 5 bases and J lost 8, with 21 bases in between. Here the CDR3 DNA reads TGTGCCAGCAGCCAGATGGCGGAGGGAAATGGGGAAAAACTGTTTTTT. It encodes CASSQMAEGNGEKLFF.

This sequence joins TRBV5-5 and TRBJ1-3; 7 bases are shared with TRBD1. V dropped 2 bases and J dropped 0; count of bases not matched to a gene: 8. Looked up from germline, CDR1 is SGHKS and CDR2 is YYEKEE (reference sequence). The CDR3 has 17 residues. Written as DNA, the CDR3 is TGTGCCAGCAGCTTCTTTACAGGGGACAACTCTGGAAACACCATATATTTT. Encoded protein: CASSFFTGDNSGNTIYF. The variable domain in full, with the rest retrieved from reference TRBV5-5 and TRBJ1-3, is DAGVTQSPTHLIKTRGQQVTLRCSPISGHKSVSWYQQVLGQGPQFIFQYYEKEERGRGNFPDRFSARQFPNYSSELNVNALLLGDSALYLCASSFFTGDNSGNTIYFGEGSWLTVV.

CDR3 nucleotides: TGTGCTAGTGGTTACTCAGGGGCCACTGAAGCTTTCTTT. This encodes CASGYSGATEAFF. The chain carries TRBV12-5 and TRBJ1-1; D is possibly TRBD1 (6 bases). This CDR3 has 13 residues. V dropped 4 bases and J dropped 4 bases, with 10 bases sitting between them. Germline CDR1 is LGHNT and CDR2 is FRNRAP.

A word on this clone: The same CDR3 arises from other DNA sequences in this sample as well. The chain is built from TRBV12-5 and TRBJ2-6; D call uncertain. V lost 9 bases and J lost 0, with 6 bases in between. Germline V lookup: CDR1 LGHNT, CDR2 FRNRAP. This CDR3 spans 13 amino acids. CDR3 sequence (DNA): TGTGCTAGCGCGCGCTCTGGGGCCAACGTCCTGACTTTC. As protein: CASARSGANVLTF.

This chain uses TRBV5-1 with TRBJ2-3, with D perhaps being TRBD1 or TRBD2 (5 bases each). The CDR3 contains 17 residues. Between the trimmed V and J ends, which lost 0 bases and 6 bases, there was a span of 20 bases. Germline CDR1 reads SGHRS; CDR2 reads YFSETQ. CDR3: CASSLAAGGHRRDTQYF. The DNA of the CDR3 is TGCGCCAGCAGCTTGGCCGCGGGTGGACACCGCAGGGATACGCAGTATTTT.

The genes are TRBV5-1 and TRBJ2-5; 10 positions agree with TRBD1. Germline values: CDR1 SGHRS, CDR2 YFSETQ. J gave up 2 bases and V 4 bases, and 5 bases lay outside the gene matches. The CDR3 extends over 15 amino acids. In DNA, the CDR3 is TGCGCCAGCAGCCCCGGGACAGGGGTACAAGAGACCCAGTACTTC. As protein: CASSPGTGVQETQYF.

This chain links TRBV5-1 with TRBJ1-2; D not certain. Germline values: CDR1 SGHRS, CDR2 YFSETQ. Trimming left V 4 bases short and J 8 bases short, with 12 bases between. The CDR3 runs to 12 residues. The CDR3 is CASSPARGGYTF. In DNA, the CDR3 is TGCGCCAGCAGCCCGGCCCGGGGAGGCTACACCTTC.

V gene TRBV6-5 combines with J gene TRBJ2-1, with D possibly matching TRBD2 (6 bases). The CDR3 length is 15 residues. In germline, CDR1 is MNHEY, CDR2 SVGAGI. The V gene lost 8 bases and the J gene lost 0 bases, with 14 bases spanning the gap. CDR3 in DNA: TGTGCCAGCCGTCCGGGCGGGAACTCCTACAATGAGCAGTTCTTC. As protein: CASRPGGNSYNEQFF.

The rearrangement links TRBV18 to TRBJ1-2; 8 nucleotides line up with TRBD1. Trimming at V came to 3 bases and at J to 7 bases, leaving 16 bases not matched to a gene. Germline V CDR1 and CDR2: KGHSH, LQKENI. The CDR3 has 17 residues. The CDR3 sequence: CASSPPGTGPEGIGYTF. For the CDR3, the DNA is TGTGCCAGCTCACCGCCCGGGACAGGCCCCGAGGGTATTGGCTACACCTTC.

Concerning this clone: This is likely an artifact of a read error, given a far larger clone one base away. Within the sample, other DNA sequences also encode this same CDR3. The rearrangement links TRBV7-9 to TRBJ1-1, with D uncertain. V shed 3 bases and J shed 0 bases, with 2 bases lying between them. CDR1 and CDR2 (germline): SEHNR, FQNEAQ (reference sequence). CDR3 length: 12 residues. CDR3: CASSLVNTEAFF. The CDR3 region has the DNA TGTGCCAGCAGCTTGGTGAACACTGAAGCTTTCTTT.

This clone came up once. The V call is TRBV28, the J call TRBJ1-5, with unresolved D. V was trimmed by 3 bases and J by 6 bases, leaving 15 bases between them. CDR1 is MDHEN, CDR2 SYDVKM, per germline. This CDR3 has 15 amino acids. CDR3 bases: TGTGCCAGCAGTTTTCCCGGCTCCCGGGTTCAGCCCCAGCATTTT. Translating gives CASSFPGSRVQPQHF.

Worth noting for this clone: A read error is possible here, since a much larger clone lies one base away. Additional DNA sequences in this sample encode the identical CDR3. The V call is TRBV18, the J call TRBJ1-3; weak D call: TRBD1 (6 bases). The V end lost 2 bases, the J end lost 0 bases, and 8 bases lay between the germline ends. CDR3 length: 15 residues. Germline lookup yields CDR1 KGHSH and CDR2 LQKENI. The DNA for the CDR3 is TGTGCCAGCTCACCAGGACAGAGCTCTGGAAACACCATATATTTT. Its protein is CASSPGQSSGNTIYF.

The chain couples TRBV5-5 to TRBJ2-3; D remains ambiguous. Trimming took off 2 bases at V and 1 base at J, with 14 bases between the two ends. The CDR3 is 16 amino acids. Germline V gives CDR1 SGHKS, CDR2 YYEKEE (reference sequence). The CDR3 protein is CASSFGITRGTDTQYF. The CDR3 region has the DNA TGTGCCAGCAGCTTTGGGATTACCAGAGGCACAGATACGCAGTATTTT. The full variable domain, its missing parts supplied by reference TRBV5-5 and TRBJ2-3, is DAGVTQSPTHLIKTRGQQVTLRCSPISGHKSVSWYQQVLGQGPQFIFQYYEKEERGRGNFPDRFSARQFPNYSSELNVNALLLGDSALYLCASSFGITRGTDTQYFGPGTRLTVL.

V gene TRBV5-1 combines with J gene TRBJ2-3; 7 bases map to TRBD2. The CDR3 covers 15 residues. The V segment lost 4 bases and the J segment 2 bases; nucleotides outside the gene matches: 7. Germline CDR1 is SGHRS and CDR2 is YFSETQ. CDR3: CASSGAGIHTDTQYF. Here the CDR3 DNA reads TGCGCCAGCAGCGGAGCGGGAATCCACACAGATACGCAGTATTTT.

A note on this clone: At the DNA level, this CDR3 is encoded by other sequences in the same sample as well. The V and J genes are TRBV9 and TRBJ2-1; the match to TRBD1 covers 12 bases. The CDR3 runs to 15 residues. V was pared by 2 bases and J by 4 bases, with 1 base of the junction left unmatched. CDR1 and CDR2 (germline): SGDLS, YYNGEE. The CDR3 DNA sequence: TGTGCCAGCAGCGTGGGACAGGGGGCGTACAATGAGCAGTTCTTC. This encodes CASSVGQGAYNEQFF.

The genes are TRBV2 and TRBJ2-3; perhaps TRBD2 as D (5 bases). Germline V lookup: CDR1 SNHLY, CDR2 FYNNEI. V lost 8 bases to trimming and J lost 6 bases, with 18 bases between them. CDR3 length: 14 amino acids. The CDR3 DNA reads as TGTGCCAGCGGGGTAGCCGGGGTGGCTGATACGCAGTATTTT. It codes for CASGVAGVADTQYF.